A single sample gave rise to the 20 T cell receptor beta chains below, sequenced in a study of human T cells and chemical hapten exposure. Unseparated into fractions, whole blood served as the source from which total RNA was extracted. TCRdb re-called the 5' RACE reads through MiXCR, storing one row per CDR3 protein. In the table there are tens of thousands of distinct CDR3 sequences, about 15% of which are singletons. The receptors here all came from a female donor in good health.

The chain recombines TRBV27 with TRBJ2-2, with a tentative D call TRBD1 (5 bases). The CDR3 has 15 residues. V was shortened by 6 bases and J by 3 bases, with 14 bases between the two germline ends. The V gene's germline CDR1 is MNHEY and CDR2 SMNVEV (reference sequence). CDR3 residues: CASRKGPVDTGELFF. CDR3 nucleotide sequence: TGTGCCAGCAGGAAGGGGCCCGTTGACACCGGGGAGCTGTTTTTT.

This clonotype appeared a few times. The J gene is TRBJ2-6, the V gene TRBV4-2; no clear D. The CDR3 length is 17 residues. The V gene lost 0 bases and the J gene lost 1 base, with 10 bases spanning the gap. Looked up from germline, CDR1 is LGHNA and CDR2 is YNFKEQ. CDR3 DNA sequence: TGTGCCAGCAGCCAAGATTTGACCCCATCTGGGGCCAACGTCCTGACTTTC. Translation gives CASSQDLTPSGANVLTF.

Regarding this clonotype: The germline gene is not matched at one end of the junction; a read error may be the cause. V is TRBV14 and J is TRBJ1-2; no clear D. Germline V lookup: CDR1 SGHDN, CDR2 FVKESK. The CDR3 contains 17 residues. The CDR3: CDSSQTNPRRGYYGYTF. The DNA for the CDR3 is TGTGACAGCAGCCAGACAAACCCCAGGCGAGGGTACTATGGCTACACCTTC.

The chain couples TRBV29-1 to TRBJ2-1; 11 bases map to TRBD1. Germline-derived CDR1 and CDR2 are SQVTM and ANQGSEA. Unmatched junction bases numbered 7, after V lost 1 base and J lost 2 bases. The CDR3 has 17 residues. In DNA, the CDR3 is TGCAGCGTTGAAGGGGGGACAGGGGGAGGTACCTACAATGAGCAGTTCTTC. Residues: CSVEGGTGGGTYNEQFF.

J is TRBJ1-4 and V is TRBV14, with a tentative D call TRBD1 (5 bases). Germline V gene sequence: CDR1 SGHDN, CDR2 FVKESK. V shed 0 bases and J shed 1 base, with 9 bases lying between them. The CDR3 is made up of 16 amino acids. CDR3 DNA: TGTGCCAGCAGCCAAGATCGGGGGGTAACTAATGAAAAACTGTTTTTT. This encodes CASSQDRGVTNEKLFF.

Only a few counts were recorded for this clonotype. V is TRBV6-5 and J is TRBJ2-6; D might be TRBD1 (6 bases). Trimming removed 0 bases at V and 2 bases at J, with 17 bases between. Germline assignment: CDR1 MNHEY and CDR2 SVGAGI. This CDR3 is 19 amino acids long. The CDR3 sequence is CASSYSFQGPLAGANVLTF. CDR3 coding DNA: TGTGCCAGCAGTTACTCGTTCCAGGGGCCCCTTGCTGGGGCCAACGTCCTGACTTTC.

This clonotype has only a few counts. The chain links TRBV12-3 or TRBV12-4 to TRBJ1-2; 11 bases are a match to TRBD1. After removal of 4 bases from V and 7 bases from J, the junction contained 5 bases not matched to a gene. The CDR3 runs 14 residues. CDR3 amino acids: CASSSDRGLGGYTF. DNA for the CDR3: TGTGCCAGCAGTTCGGACAGGGGGCTTGGTGGCTACACCTTC.

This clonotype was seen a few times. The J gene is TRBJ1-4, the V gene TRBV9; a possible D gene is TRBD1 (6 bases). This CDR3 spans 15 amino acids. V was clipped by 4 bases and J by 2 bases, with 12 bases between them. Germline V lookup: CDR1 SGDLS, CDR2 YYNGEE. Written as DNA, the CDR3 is TGTGCCAGCAGCTCCGGGGGGCAGACTAATGAAAAACTGTTTTTT. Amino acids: CASSSGGQTNEKLFF.

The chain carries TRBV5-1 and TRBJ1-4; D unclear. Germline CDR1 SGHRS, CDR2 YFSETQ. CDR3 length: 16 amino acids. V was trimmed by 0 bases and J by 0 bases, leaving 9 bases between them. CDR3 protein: CASSLDPVATNEKLFF. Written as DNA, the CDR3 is TGCGCCAGCAGCTTGGACCCAGTTGCAACTAATGAAAAACTGTTTTTT.

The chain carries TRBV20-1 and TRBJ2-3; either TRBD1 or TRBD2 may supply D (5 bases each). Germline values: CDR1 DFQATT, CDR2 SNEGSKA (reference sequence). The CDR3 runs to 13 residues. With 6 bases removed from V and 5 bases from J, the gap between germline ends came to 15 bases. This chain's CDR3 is CSAPGPHGDTQYF. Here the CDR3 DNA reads TGCAGTGCCCCGGGACCCCACGGAGATACGCAGTATTTT.

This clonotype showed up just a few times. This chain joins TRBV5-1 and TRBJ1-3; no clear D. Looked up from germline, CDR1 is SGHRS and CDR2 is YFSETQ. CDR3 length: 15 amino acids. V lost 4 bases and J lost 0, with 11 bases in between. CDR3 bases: TGCGCCAGCAGCGCCAGTGAGAGCTCTGGAAACACCATATATTTT. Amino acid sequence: CASSASESSGNTIYF.

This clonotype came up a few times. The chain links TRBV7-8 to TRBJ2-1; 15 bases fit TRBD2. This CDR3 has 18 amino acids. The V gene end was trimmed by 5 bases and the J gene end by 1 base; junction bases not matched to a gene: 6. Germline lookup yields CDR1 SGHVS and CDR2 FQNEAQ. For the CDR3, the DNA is TGTGCCAGCAGCCTAAGGACTAGCGGGGGGGCATCCTACAATGAGCAGTTCTTC. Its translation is CASSLRTSGGASYNEQFF.

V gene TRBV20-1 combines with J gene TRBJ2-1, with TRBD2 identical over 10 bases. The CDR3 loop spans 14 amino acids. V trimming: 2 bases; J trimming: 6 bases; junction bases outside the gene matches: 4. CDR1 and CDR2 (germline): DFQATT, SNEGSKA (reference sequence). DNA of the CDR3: TGCAGTGCTAGAAGCGGGGGGGGAATCAATGAGCAGTTCTTC. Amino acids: CSARSGGGINEQFF.

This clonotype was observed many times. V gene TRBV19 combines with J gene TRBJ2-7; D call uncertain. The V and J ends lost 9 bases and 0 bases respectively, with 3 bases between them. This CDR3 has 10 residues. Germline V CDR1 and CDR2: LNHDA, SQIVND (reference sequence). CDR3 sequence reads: CASPSYEQYF. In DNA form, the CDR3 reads TGTGCCAGCCCCTCCTACGAGCAGTACTTC.

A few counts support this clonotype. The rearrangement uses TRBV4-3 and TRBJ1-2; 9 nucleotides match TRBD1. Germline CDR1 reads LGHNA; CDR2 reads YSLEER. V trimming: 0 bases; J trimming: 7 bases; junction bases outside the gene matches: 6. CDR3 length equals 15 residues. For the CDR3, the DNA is TGCGCCAGCAGCCAAGATCGGACAGGGGTGTTTGGCTACACCTTC. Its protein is CASSQDRTGVFGYTF.

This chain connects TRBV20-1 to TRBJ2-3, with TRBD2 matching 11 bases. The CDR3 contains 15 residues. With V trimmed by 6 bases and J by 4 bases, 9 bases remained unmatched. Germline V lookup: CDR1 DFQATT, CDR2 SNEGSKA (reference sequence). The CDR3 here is CSAQKLAGASDTQYF. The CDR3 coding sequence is TGCAGTGCACAAAAACTAGCGGGAGCGTCAGATACGCAGTATTTT.

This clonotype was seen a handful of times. CDR3 in amino acids: CASSKDRSEYEQYF. The CDR3 region has the DNA TGTGCCAGCAGCAAGGACAGATCAGAATACGAGCAGTACTTC. The rearrangement joins TRBV7-2 to TRBJ2-7; D might be TRBD1 (6 bases). The CDR3 loop spans 14 amino acids. Germline CDR1 SGHTA, CDR2 FQGNSA. V was trimmed by 5 bases and J by 4 bases, leaving 15 bases between them.

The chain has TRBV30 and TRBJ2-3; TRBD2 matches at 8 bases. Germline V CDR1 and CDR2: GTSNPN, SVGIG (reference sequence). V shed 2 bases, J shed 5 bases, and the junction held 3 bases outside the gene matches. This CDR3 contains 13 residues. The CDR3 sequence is CAWSNSGIDTQYF. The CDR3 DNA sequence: TGTGCCTGGAGTAATAGCGGGATAGATACGCAGTATTTT.

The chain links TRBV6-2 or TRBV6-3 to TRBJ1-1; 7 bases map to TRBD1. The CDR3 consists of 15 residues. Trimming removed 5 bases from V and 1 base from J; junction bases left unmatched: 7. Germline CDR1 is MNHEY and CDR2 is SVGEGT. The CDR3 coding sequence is TGTGCCAGCAGTGACCGGGACAGACCGAACACTGAAGCTTTCTTT. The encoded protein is CASSDRDRPNTEAFF.

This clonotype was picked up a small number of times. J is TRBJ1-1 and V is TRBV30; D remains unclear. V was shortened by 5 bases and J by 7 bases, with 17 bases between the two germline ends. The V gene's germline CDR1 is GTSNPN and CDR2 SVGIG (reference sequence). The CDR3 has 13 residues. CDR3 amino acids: CAWQQPSKNEAFF. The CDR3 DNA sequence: TGTGCCTGGCAACAACCGTCGAAAAATGAAGCTTTCTTT.